A single sample is the source of the 14 T cell receptor beta chains below, sequenced in a study of cytomegalovirus exposure and HLA in healthy donors. The PCR made use of 60 Vbeta and 13 Jbeta primers. TCRdb keeps only in-frame clones here, not all; method: immunoSEQ multiplex PCR. This table has around 200,000 clones, 65% to 80% appearing once. Sequenced sample: PBMCs. These receptors were taken from a girl under 10 years old in good health and CMV-seronegative.

The V and J genes are TRBV6-1 and TRBJ1-6, with D perhaps matching TRBD1 (5 bases). V lost 7 bases and J 7 bases, leaving 11 bases between the germline ends. In germline, CDR1 is MNHNS, CDR2 SASEGT. The CDR3 is 13 residues long. The CDR3 spells CASNREGNSPLHF. For the CDR3, the DNA is TGTGCCAGCAATAGGGAGGGGAATTCACCCCTCCACTTT.

The CDR3 DNA reads as TGTGCCAGCAGGTCCGTCTTTGCCAGGCCAGAGCAGTACTTC. Its translation is CASRSVFARPEQYF. The chain employs TRBV6-1 and TRBJ2-7; D gene ambiguous. The CDR3 covers 14 residues. V lost 6 bases and J 7 bases, leaving 19 bases between the germline ends. The germline V gene has CDR1 MNHNS and CDR2 SASEGT.

This clone has only a few counts. The J gene is TRBJ1-1, the V gene TRBV11-2, with D maybe TRBD1 (5 bases). Trimming removed 2 bases at V and 1 base at J, with 14 bases between. Germline V gene sequence: CDR1 SGHAT, CDR2 FQNNGV. CDR3 length: 16 amino acids. This CDR3 is CASSLRAGTSNTEAFF. The CDR3 nucleotides read TGTGCCAGCAGCTTAAGGGCGGGGACTTCGAACACTGAAGCTTTCTTT.

Comments on this clone: An end of the junction does not agree with germline; a read error may underlie this. The rearrangement links TRBV13 to TRBJ1-1; tentative D call: TRBD1 (6 bases). CDR1 and CDR2 (germline): PRHDT, FYEKMQ (reference sequence). The CDR3 sequence is 15 residues long. The CDR3 sequence is CASSVGGLLNTEAFF. CDR3 nucleotides: TGTGCCAGCAGCGTAGGGGGGCTCTTGAACACTGAAGCTTTCTTT.

The chain uses TRBV5-1 and TRBJ2-1; 7 nucleotides agree with TRBD2. The CDR3 is 15 amino acids. With 4 bases clipped from V and 8 bases from J, the junction kept 12 bases outside the gene matches. Germline CDR1 reads SGHRS; CDR2 reads YFSETQ. CDR3 in DNA: TGCGCCAGCAGCCCCGTCGTGGGAGGGAGGGATGAGCAGTTCTTC. It codes for CASSPVVGGRDEQFF.

V usage is TRBV6-7 and J usage is TRBJ2-1; no definite D call. TRBV6-7 is known as an ORF, though its function is uncertain. Trimming cost V 4 bases and J 8 bases, with 15 bases left between them. The CDR3 consists of 14 residues. CDR3 sequence (DNA): TGTGCCAGCAGTTTCATTCTTCCAGAGGATGAGCAGTTCTTC. This translates into CASSFILPEDEQFF.

The chain employs TRBV4-1 and TRBJ2-7; the D gene is possibly TRBD1 (5 bases). Germline CDR1 is MGHRA and CDR2 is YSYEKL. The CDR3 contains 15 residues. Trimming cost V 0 bases and J 11 bases, with 20 bases left between them. The CDR3 region has the DNA TGCGCCAGCAGCCAAGATAGGGGTGTTTCGGATCGGAAGTACTTC. Translated: CASSQDRGVSDRKYF.

A single count supports this clone. CDR3 loop: CASSPKTGAFF. The CDR3 DNA reads TGTGCCAGCAGCCCCAAAACCGGAGCTTTCTTT. This chain uses TRBV7-9 with TRBJ1-1; D gene ambiguous. Looked up from germline, CDR1 is SEHNR and CDR2 is FQNEAQ (reference sequence). The CDR3 has 11 amino acids. Trimming removed 5 bases at V and 10 bases at J, with 11 bases between.

The chain combines TRBV10-3 with TRBJ2-6, with D possibly TRBD1 on 5 matching bases. The CDR3 runs to 18 residues. Germline CDR1 and CDR2: ENHRY and SYGVKD. Trimming took 2 bases from V and 0 from J, leaving 14 bases between them. The CDR3 is CAISEIPGSRSGANVLTF. The CDR3 DNA reads as TGTGCCATCAGTGAGATTCCAGGGTCTCGCTCTGGGGCCAACGTCCTGACTTTC.

Regarding this clone: In the same sample, other DNA sequences code for this CDR3. CDR3 loop: CASSPVLAGSYEQYF. CDR3 coding DNA: TGTGCCAGCAGCCCTGTGCTAGCGGGCTCTTACGAGCAGTACTTC. The rearrangement links TRBV7-9 to TRBJ2-7, with 8 nucleotides matching TRBD2. The germline CDR1 and CDR2 sequences are SEHNR and FQNEAQ (reference sequence). The CDR3 covers 15 residues. Trimming took 5 bases from V and 4 from J; bases not matched to a gene: 10.

As for this clone: The same CDR3 arises from other DNA sequences in this sample as well. V gene TRBV19 combines with J gene TRBJ1-5; perhaps TRBD1 as D (5 bases). The V end lost 2 bases, the J end lost 4 bases, and 12 bases lay between the germline ends. Germline V gives CDR1 LNHDA, CDR2 SQIVND (reference sequence). The CDR3 totals 15 residues. For the CDR3, the DNA is TGTGCCAGTAGTATATCCGGGGGGGGTAATCAGCCCCAGCATTTT. Translating gives CASSISGGGNQPQHF.

CDR3 DNA: TGTGCCAGCAGTTACTCTTCGGCAGGGGGGCGAAGTGGCTACACCTTC. It specifies CASSYSSAGGRSGYTF. The chain joins TRBV6-5 to TRBJ1-2, with TRBD1 identical over 7 bases. Germline V lookup: CDR1 MNHEY, CDR2 SVGAGI. The trim removed 0 bases at V and 7 bases at J, leaving 11 bases unmatched. The CDR3 contains 16 residues.

The CDR3: CASRRQRNTGELFF. CDR3 DNA sequence: TGTGCCAGCAGGAGACAAAGGAACACCGGGGAGCTGTTTTTT. The rearrangement joins TRBV27 to TRBJ2-2; no clear D. V was pared by 6 bases and J by 1 base, with 9 bases between. The length of the CDR3 is 14 residues. CDR1 MNHEY and CDR2 SMNVEV come from the germline V gene (reference sequence).

The gene calls are TRBV10-3 and TRBJ1-3, with D perhaps TRBD1 (5 bases). Trimming shortened V by 2 bases and J by 7 bases, and 18 bases separated the two germline ends. The CDR3 consists of 16 residues. Germline-derived CDR1 and CDR2 are ENHRY and SYGVKD. CDR3 bases: TGTGCCATCAGTGAGCGGCAGGGTAACAATTGGAACACCATATATTTT. Protein sequence: CAISERQGNNWNTIYF.